One TCR beta chain is described in this entry. In this sample, this clone turned up a few times. The clone's antigen remains unknown. No much larger clone is present one base from it, and per-base qualities are unavailable. This sample is part of a study of beta chain features in type 1 diabetes listed by TCRdb under 2018. The study in broad terms: Patients and healthy donors did not differ in mean age, gender distribution, total cell number or subset yield. A total of roughly 100 million sorted cells were examined across all samples, and the number of cells per subset was strongly correlated with RNA yield. In the study, recently diagnosed type 1 diabetes patients and matched healthy donors were compared on the TCRB repertoires of their sorted circulating CD4+ T cell subsets. Regulatory and stem cell-like memory subsets were isolated from only 8 patients and roughly 8 healthy donors, whereas naive and central memory subsets came from all 30 or so donors. Study-level results and caveats: A moderate but significant shortening of TCRB CDR3 length was observed in type 1 diabetes patients in all four CD4+ subsets. PCR may preferentially amplify shorter templates, but because patient and control samples were amplified and corrected together, any resulting skew would affect both groups equally. Patients with type 1 diabetes made fewer insertions and deleted more nucleotides at VDJ recombination sites, implying thymic rearrangement abnormalities. Sequencing cDNA rather than genomic DNA could over-represent highly expressing activated cells, although activation and CD3 levels did not differ between groups. Naive, central memory and regulatory TCRB repertoires appeared to be more alike among patients than among healthy donors. Because the HLA sub-analyses included only small numbers of individuals, any influence of HLA type on TCRB rearrangement was left unresolved.

Its CDR3 holds 15 amino acids, cysteine through phenylalanine. CDR3 DNA only is kept here, 45 bases in frame from base 1. CDR1 SNHLY and CDR2 FYNNEI are derived from the germline V gene. For this chain, trimming is 5 bases at the V end and 5 bases at the J end, and the number of junction bases without a gene match is 6. The High Capacity cDNA Reverse Transcription Kit was used to reverse transcribe all of the isolated RNA, meaning that expressed TCRB transcripts were what got sequenced. Deep immunoSEQ sequencing was applied to naive, central memory and regulatory T cell samples, giving an average of about 3.6 million total reads per sample. Sorted cells were lysed in RLT buffer, and RNA was extracted using DNase-treated RNeasy Micro or Mini kits according to cell number. Each cell subset was processed on its own to prevent cross-contamination, while patient and healthy donor samples were processed together. The immunoSEQ multiplex PCR was used to amplify TCRB sequences from cDNA, generating 87-bp fragments that spanned the CDR3 region. The amplicons were sequenced using the Illumina HiSeq platform. In the original analysis: PCR bias was corrected computationally using synthetic template baselines, and reads within Hamming distance 2 were collapsed, with unmergeable singletons discarded. Reads were aligned against IMGT to assign V, D and J genes, CDR3 length and insertions or deletions at six rearrangement sites. Within each subset, clonotype counts were normalized to sorted cell number, and only after that were true diversity and Gini coefficients computed with the tcR R package. The overlap coefficient, calculated on TCRB nucleotide sequences, was used to quantify repertoire sharing. Out-of-frame TCRB sequences from naive cells were analyzed as a proxy for the pre-selection repertoire. The clones in this table, taken by TCRdb from immuneACCESS, are in-frame only. Not every clone is retained; where verified, under half of the shortfall comes from an unresolved V gene, and the cause of the rest is unknown. V and J calls and clone size are given by that table; D and trimming were obtained from the DNA. Present in this sample are fewer than 250,000 clones, 9.6% of which were seen just once. The ten largest clonotypes hold 0.03% to 0.04% of the sample.

A single peripheral blood draw of about 116 mL on average was collected from each donor into heparinised tubes. A BD FACSAria II was used to sort naive, central memory, regulatory and stem cell-like memory CD4+ T cells with a panel that included CD45RO, CCR7, CD25, CD127, CD95 and CD27. Every sorted population had a purity above 95%. Right away, PBMCs were isolated by Lymphoprep density gradient centrifugation and were stained directly, with no culture step. Samples were stained and sorted in pairs, with one healthy donor and one patient per experiment, so that batch effects were minimized. This clonotype was obtained from a woman aged 18-29 years in good health. The chain is made from TRBV2 and TRBJ2-1; 10 central nucleotides agree with TRBD2. Sample: naive CD4+ T cells from blood. Read against the paper, the sample's cell subset or site label means: true naive CD4+ T cells. The DNA sequence is as follows: TGTGCCAGCAGTCGTCGGACTAGCGGAGACAATGAGCAGTTCTTC. Translation gives CASSRRTSGDNEQFF.